The rows below give T cell receptor beta chains drawn from one sample of a study of shared clonotypes between healthy human individuals. Method: immunoSEQ multiplex PCR; TCRdb's copy keeps in-frame clones and lacks some. Here the sample spans almost 700,000 clones, around 90% being singletons. The sample was naive CD8+ T cells sorted from blood. These receptors were obtained from a young man in good health. Both conserved end residues are part of each CDR3. The D gene is left open where the match is weak. A row's size may be missing; if present it is once, few, many or a size class.

d_gene: NA
j_gene: TRBJ2-3
abundance: NA
v_gene: TRBV10-3
CDR3aa: CAISEDTTDTQYF
CDR3nt: TGTGCCATCAGTGAAGACACGACAGATACGCAGTATTTT

d_gene: TRBD2
j_gene: TRBJ2-5
abundance: NA
v_gene: TRBV7-6
CDR3aa: CASSFSGRRGQETQYF
CDR3nt: TGTGCCAGCAGCTTTAGCGGGAGGCGGGGCCAAGAGACCCAGTACTTC

d_gene: NA
j_gene: TRBJ1-2
abundance: NA
v_gene: TRBV27
CDR3aa: CASSRAGEALGYTF
CDR3nt: TGTGCCAGCAGTCGGGCAGGGGAGGCCTTAGGCTACACCTTC

d_gene: NA
j_gene: TRBJ1-1
abundance: NA
v_gene: TRBV5-4
CDR3aa: CASSPDWNTEAFF
CDR3nt: TGTGCCAGCAGCCCCGACTGGAACACTGAAGCTTTCTTT

d_gene: TRBD1
j_gene: TRBJ2-7
abundance: NA
v_gene: TRBV25-1
CDR3aa: CASSAEQGSYEQYF
CDR3nt: TGTGCCAGCAGTGCAGAACAGGGGTCCTACGAGCAGTACTTC

d_gene: NA
j_gene: TRBJ1-1
abundance: NA
v_gene: TRBV27
CDR3aa: CASSLIGTTEAFF
CDR3nt: TGTGCCAGCAGTTTAATAGGGACCACTGAAGCTTTCTTT

d_gene: NA
j_gene: TRBJ2-7
abundance: NA
v_gene: TRBV11-2
CDR3aa: CASSALAGEQYF
CDR3nt: TGTGCCAGCAGCGCCCTGGCTGGCGAGCAGTACTTC

d_gene: NA
j_gene: TRBJ1-5
abundance: NA
v_gene: TRBV7-2
CDR3aa: CASKGTGSSNQPQHF
CDR3nt: TGTGCCAGCAAGGGGACGGGGAGTAGCAATCAGCCCCAGCATTTT

d_gene: NA
j_gene: TRBJ1-1
abundance: once
v_gene: TRBV5-1
CDR3aa: CASSTDRPEAFF
CDR3nt: TGCGCCAGCAGCACTGACCGTCCTGAAGCTTTCTTT

d_gene: TRBD2
j_gene: TRBJ2-1
abundance: NA
v_gene: TRBV28
CDR3aa: CASSPGLAGVYEQFF
CDR3nt: TGTGCCAGCAGCCCTGGACTAGCGGGAGTCTATGAGCAGTTCTTC

d_gene: TRBD2
j_gene: TRBJ2-1
abundance: NA
v_gene: TRBV28
CDR3aa: CASSLPRRAGASNEQFF
CDR3nt: TGTGCCAGCAGTTTACCTCGTAGGGCGGGAGCTTCCAATGAGCAGTTCTTC

d_gene: TRBD1
j_gene: TRBJ2-2
abundance: NA
v_gene: TRBV18
CDR3aa: CASSRGQGDTGELFF
CDR3nt: TGTGCCAGCTCACGAGGACAGGGGGACACCGGGGAGCTGTTTTTT

d_gene: TRBD2
j_gene: TRBJ2-7
abundance: NA
v_gene: TRBV27
CDR3aa: CASSPTSGRSYEQYF
CDR3nt: TGTGCCAGCAGTCCGACTAGCGGGAGGTCCTACGAGCAGTACTTC

d_gene: NA
j_gene: TRBJ2-2
abundance: NA
v_gene: TRBV2
CDR3aa: CASLGLGSGGELFF
CDR3nt: TGTGCCAGCCTTGGCTTAGGCTCGGGGGGGGAGCTGTTTTTT

d_gene: NA
j_gene: TRBJ2-7
abundance: few
v_gene: TRBV12-5
CDR3aa: CASALDGGEQYF
CDR3nt: TGTGCTAGTGCCCTTGATGGGGGCGAGCAGTACTTC

d_gene: NA
j_gene: TRBJ1-1
abundance: NA
v_gene: TRBV29-1
CDR3aa: CSVPQNTEAFF
CDR3nt: TGCAGCGTTCCTCAGAACACTGAAGCTTTCTTT

d_gene: NA
j_gene: TRBJ2-5
abundance: once
v_gene: TRBV18
CDR3aa: CASSPPSLGRETQYF
CDR3nt: TGTGCCAGCTCACCACCAAGCTTAGGCCGAGAGACCCAGTACTTC

d_gene: NA
j_gene: TRBJ1-2
abundance: NA
v_gene: TRBV2
CDR3aa: CASIGKIYGYTF
CDR3nt: TGTGCCAGCATAGGCAAGATCTATGGCTACACCTTC

d_gene: NA
j_gene: TRBJ2-2
abundance: NA
v_gene: TRBV4-1
CDR3aa: CASSPSWVGENTGELFF
CDR3nt: TGCGCCAGCAGCCCATCCTGGGTGGGAGAGAACACCGGGGAGCTGTTTTTT

d_gene: NA
j_gene: TRBJ1-5
abundance: NA
v_gene: TRBV5-6
CDR3aa: CASSLVLISNQPQHF
CDR3nt: TGTGCCAGCAGCTTGGTCCTTATTAGCAATCAGCCCCAGCATTTT

d_gene: NA
j_gene: TRBJ2-1
abundance: NA
v_gene: TRBV9
CDR3aa: CASSVERGTYNEQFF
CDR3nt: TGTGCCAGCAGCGTAGAGAGGGGAACCTACAATGAGCAGTTCTTC

d_gene: TRBD2
j_gene: TRBJ2-7
abundance: NA
v_gene: TRBV4-3
CDR3aa: CASSQEWTSGSYEQYF
CDR3nt: TGCGCCAGCAGCCAAGAGTGGACTAGCGGCTCCTACGAGCAGTACTTC

d_gene: NA
j_gene: TRBJ2-7
abundance: NA
v_gene: TRBV7-9
CDR3aa: CASSSGGHEQYF
CDR3nt: TGTGCCAGCAGCTCTGGGGGTCACGAGCAGTACTTC

d_gene: NA
j_gene: TRBJ2-1
abundance: NA
v_gene: TRBV2
CDR3aa: CASSHSGLSSYNEQFF
CDR3nt: TGTGCCAGCAGCCACAGTGGTCTGAGCTCCTACAATGAGCAGTTCTTC

d_gene: TRBD1
j_gene: TRBJ2-7
abundance: once
v_gene: TRBV7-9
CDR3aa: CASSPSDRVGDEQYF
CDR3nt: TGTGCCAGCAGCCCTTCCGACAGGGTCGGGGACGAGCAGTACTTC

d_gene: NA
j_gene: TRBJ1-4
abundance: once
v_gene: TRBV5-1
CDR3aa: CASSLGVLGTGSDLAGEKLFF
CDR3nt: TGCGCCAGCAGCTTGGGAGTACTAGGGACGGGGTCAGACCTGGCGGGGGAAAAACTGTTTTTT

d_gene: TRBD2
j_gene: TRBJ2-1
abundance: NA
v_gene: TRBV28
CDR3aa: CASSSGGHNEQFF
CDR3nt: TGTGCCAGCAGTTCGGGGGGGCACAATGAGCAGTTCTTC

d_gene: TRBD1
j_gene: TRBJ2-7
abundance: once
v_gene: TRBV5-1
CDR3aa: CASSLRGQGREQYF
CDR3nt: TGCGCCAGCAGCTTGCGGGGACAGGGTCGCGAGCAGTACTTC

d_gene: NA
j_gene: TRBJ2-7
abundance: NA
v_gene: TRBV28
CDR3aa: CASSFRANDEQYF
CDR3nt: TGTGCCAGCAGTTTCCGAGCGAACGACGAGCAGTACTTC